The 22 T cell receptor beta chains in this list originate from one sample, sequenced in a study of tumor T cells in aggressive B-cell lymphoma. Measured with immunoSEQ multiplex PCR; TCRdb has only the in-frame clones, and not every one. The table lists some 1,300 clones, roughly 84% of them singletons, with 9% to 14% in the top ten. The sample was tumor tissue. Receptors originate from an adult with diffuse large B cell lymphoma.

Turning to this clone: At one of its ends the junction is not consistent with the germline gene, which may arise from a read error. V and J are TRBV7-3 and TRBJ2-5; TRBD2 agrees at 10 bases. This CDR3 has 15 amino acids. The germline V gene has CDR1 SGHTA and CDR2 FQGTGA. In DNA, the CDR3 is TGTGCCAGCAGCTTCGGGACTAGCGACCAAGATACCCAGTACTTC. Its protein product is CASSFGTSDQDTQYF.

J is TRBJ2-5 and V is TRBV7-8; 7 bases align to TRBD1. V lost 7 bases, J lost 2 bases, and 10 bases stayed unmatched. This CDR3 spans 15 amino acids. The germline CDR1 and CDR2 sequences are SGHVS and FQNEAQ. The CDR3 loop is CASTKPRGLQETQYF. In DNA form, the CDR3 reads TGTGCCAGCACCAAACCAAGGGGGCTTCAAGAGACCCAGTACTTC. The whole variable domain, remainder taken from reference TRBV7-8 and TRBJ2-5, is GAGVSQSPRYKVAKRGQDVALRCDPISGHVSLFWYQQALGQGPEFLTYFQNEAQLDKSGLPSDRFFAERPEGSVSTLKIQRTQQEDSAVYLCASTKPRGLQETQYFGPGTRLLVL.

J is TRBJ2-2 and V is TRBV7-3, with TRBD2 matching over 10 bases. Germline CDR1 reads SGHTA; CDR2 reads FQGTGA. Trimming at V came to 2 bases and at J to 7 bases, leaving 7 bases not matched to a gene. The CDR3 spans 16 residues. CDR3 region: CASSLRLAGVGGELFF. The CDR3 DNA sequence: TGTGCCAGCAGCTTACGTCTAGCGGGGGTTGGCGGGGAGCTGTTTTTT.

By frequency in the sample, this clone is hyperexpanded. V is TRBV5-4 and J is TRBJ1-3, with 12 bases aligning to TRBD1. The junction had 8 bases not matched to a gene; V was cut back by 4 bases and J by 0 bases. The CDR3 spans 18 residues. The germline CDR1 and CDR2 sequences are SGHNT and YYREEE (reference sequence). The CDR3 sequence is CASSRDRGRLSSGNTIYF. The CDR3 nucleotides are TGTGCCAGCAGCCGGGACAGGGGGCGGCTCAGCTCTGGAAACACCATATATTTT.

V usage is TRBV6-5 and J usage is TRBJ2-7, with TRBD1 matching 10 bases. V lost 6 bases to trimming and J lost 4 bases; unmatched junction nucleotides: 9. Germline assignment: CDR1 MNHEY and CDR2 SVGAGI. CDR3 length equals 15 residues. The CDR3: CASSVAGTGAYEQYF. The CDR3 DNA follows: TGTGCCAGCAGCGTCGCCGGGACAGGGGCTTACGAGCAGTACTTC.

The CDR3 loop reads CASARGADTGELFF. The CDR3 DNA sequence: TGTGCCAGCGCCCGGGGGGCGGACACCGGGGAGCTGTTTTTT. The chain recombines TRBV6-5 with TRBJ2-2, with D possibly TRBD2 on 7 matching bases. The CDR3 length is 14 residues. The V gene lost 8 bases and the J gene lost 3 bases, with 13 bases spanning the gap. Germline V gives CDR1 MNHEY, CDR2 SVGAGI.

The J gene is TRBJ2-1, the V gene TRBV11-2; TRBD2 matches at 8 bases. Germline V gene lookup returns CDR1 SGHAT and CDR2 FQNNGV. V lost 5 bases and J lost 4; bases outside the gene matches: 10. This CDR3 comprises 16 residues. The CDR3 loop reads CASSPLAGPTYNEQFF. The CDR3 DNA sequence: TGTGCCAGCAGCCCCTTAGCGGGACCGACATACAATGAGCAGTTCTTC.

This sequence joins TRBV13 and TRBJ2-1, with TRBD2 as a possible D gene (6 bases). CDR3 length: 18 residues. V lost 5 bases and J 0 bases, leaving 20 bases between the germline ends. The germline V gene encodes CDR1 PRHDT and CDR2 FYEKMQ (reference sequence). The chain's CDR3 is CASSSQAGHLTSYNEQFF. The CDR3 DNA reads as TGTGCCAGCAGCAGTCAAGCGGGCCATTTAACCTCCTACAATGAGCAGTTCTTC.

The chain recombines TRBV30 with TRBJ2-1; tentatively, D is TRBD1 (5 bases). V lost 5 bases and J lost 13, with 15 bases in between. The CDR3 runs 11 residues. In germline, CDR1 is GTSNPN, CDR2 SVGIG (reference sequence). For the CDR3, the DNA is TGTGCCTGGCTTCTCCAGGGTTTACAGTTCTTC. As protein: CAWLLQGLQFF.

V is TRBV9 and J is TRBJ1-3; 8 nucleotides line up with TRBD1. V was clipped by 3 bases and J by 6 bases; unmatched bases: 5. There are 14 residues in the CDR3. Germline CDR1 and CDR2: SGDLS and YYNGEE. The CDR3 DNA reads TGTGCCAGCAGCGCCCCGGACAGGGTAAACACCATATATTTT. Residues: CASSAPDRVNTIYF.

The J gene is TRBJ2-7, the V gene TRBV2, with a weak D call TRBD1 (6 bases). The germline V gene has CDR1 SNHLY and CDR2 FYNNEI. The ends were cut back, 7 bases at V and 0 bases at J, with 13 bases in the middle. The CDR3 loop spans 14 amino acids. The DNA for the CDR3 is TGTGCCAGCAAGTCTCAGGGGAGCTCCTACGAGCAGTACGTC. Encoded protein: CASKSQGSSYEQYV.

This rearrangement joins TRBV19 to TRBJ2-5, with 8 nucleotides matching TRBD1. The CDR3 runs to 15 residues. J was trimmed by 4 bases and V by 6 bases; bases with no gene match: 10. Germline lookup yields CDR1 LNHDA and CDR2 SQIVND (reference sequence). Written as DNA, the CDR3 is TGTGCCAGTAGCCCCTGGGCAGGGGGCGTAGAGACCCAGTACTTC. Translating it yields CASSPWAGGVETQYF.

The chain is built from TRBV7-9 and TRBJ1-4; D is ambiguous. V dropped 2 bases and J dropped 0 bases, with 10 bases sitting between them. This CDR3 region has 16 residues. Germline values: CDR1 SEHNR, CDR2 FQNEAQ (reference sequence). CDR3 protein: CASSLSPTATNEKLFF. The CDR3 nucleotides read TGTGCCAGCAGCTTAAGTCCCACAGCAACTAATGAAAAACTGTTTTTT. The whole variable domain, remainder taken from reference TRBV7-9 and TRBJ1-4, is DTGVSQNPRHKITKRGQNVTFRCDPISEHNRLYWYRQTLGQGPEFLTYFQNEAQLEKSRLLSDRFSAERPKGSFSTLEIQRTEQGDSAMYLCASSLSPTATNEKLFFGSGTQLSVL.

CDR3 bases: TGTGCCAGCAAGGACAGGAGCTCCTACAATGAGCAGTTCTTC. Amino acids: CASKDRSSYNEQFF. V and J are TRBV6-1 and TRBJ2-1, with 7 bases that match TRBD1. Germline CDR1 and CDR2: MNHNS and SASEGT. J gave up 0 bases and V 7 bases, and 3 bases lay outside the gene matches. The CDR3 is made up of 14 amino acids.

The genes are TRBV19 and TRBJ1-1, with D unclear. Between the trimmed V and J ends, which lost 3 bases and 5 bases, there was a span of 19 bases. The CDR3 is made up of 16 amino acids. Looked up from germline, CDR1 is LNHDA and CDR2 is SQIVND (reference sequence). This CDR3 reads CASSILSTSPGTEAFF. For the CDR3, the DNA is TGTGCCAGTAGTATCTTATCGACGAGCCCCGGGACTGAAGCTTTCTTT.

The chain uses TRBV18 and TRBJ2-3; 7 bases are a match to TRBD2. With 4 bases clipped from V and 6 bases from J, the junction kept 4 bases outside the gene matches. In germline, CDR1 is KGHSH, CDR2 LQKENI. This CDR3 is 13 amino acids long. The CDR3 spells CASSLREADTQYF. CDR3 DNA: TGTGCCAGCTCACTCCGGGAGGCTGATACGCAGTATTTT. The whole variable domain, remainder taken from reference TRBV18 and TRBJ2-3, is NAGVMQNPRHLVRRRGQEARLRCSPMKGHSHVYWYRQLPEEGLKFMVYLQKENIIDESGMPKERFSAEFPKEGPSILRIQQVVRGDSAAYFCASSLREADTQYFGPGTRLTVL.

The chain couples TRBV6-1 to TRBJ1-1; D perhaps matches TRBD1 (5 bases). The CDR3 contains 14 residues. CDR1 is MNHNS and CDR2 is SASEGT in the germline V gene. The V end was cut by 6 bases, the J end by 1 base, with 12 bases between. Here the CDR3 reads CASREGPGNTEAFF. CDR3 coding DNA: TGTGCCAGCAGGGAGGGACCGGGGAACACTGAAGCTTTCTTT.

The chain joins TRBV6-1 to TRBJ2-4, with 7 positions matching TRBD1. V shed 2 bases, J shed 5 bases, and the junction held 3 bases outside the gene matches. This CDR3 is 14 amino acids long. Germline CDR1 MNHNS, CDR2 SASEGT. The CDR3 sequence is CASSERGGENIQYF. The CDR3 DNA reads TGTGCCAGCAGTGAAAGAGGGGGCGAAAACATTCAGTACTTC.

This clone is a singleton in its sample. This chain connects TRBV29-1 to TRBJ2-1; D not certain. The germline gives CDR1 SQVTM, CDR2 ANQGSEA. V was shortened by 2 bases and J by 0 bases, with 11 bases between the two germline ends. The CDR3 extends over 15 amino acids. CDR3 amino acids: CSVENRRSSYNEQFF. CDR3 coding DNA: TGCAGCGTTGAAAACCGAAGGAGCTCCTACAATGAGCAGTTCTTC.

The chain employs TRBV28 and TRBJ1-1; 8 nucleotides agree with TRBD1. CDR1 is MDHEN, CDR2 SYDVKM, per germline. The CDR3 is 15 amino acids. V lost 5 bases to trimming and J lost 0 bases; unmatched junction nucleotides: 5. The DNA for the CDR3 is TGTGCCAGCAGTATACAGGGGGGAATGAACACTGAAGCTTTCTTT. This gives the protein CASSIQGGMNTEAFF.

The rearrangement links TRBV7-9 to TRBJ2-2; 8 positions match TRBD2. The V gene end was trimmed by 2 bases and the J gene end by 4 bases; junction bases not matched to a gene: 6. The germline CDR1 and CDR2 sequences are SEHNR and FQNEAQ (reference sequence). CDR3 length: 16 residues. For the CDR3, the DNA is TGTGCCAGCAGCTTACACTACGGACTAGCCACCGGGGAGCTGTTTTTT. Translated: CASSLHYGLATGELFF.

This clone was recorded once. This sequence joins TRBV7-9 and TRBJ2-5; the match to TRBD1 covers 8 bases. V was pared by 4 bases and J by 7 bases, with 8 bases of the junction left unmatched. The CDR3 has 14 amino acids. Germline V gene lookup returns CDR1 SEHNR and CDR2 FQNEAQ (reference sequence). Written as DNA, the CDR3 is TGTGCCAGCAGCTCATCAGGGGGCCTGGGGACCCAGTACTTC. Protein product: CASSSSGGLGTQYF. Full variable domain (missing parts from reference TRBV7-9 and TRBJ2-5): DTGVSQNPRHKITKRGQNVTFRCDPISEHNRLYWYRQTLGQGPEFLTYFQNEAQLEKSRLLSDRFSAERPKGSFSTLEIQRTEQGDSAMYLCASSSSGGLGTQYFGPGTRLLVL.